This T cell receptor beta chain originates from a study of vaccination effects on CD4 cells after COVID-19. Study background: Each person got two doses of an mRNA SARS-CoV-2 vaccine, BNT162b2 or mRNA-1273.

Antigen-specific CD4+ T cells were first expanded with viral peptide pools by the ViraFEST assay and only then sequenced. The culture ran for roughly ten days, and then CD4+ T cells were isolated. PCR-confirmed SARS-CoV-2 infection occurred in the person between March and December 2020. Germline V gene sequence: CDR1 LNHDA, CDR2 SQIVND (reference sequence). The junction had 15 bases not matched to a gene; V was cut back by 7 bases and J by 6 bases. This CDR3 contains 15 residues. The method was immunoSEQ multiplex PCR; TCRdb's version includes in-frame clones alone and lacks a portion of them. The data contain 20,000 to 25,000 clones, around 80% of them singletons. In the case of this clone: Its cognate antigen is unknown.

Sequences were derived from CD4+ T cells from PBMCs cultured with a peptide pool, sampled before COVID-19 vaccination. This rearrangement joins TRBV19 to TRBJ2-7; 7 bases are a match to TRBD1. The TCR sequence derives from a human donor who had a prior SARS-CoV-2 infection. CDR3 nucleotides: TGTGCCAGTACGCCAACCCCGGACAGGCCTAGCGAGCAGTACTTC. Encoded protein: CASTPTPDRPSEQYF. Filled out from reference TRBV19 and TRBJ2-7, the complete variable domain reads DGGITQSPKYLFRKEGQNVTLSCEQNLNHDAMYWYRQDPGQGLRLIYYSQIVNDFQKGDIAEGYSVSREKKESFPLTVTSAQKNPTAFYLCASTPTPDRPSEQYFGPGTRLTVT.